The clone carrying this T cell receptor beta chain was detected ten times or more. Its target is not known. The authors gated naive CD8 T cells as CD8+CD4-CCR7+CD45RA+ for sorting. These data originate in a study of molecular identifiers for immune sequencing clone quantification. Study results and limitations: Spiked Jurkat TCR RNA equivalent to one cell reportedly surfaced among roughly 1 million naive cells. Clones exceeding 20 RNA copies carried over 97% of effector molecules but under 1% of naive-cell molecules.

TCRdb independently ran MiXCR on the PCR reads; one entry per CDR3 protein. The sample has 400,000 to 600,000 distinct CDR3 sequences, around 21% seen once; the top ten hold under 0.85%. Germline-derived CDR1 and CDR2 are SGHTA and FQGNSA. V lost 1 base and J 4 bases, leaving 10 bases between the germline ends. This CDR3 has 14 residues. This chain uses TRBV7-2 with TRBJ1-2, with D possibly TRBD1 on 5 matching bases. Sequencing used naive CD8+ T cells from blood, with Jurkat cell RNA spiked in. Subset given: FACS-sorted CD8+CD4-CCR7+CD45RA+ naive T cells. This clonotype was obtained from a human donor in good health. Some libraries in this study had Jurkat cell RNA spiked in. CDR3 residues: CASSLVLGGYGYTF. CDR3 nucleotides: TGTGCCAGCAGCTTAGTTCTGGGGGGCTATGGCTACACCTTC.